Here is one TCR beta chain with its context. What it recognizes is unknown. In TCRdb, the reads were re-called with MiXCR into one record per CDR3 protein. The data show 650,000 to 900,000 distinct CDR3 sequences, 25% to 30% seen once. These data are taken from a study of T cell repertoires in cytomegalovirus infection. Study context: Recently identified HLA-C-restricted CMV epitopes and well-studied HLA-B-restricted CMV epitopes were used by the study. Shared public TCR beta signatures pointed to both CMV infection and a matching HLA type. Study results and caveats: The ex vivo response was dominated by HLA-C-restricted CMV-specific TCR beta clonotypes. Frequencies of public TCR beta families were cumulated, and this identified carriers of CMV plus the relevant HLA.

CDR1 and CDR2 (germline): MNHEY, SVGAGI. V lost 6 bases and J lost 1; bases outside the gene matches: 9. This CDR3 spans 16 amino acids. This sequence joins TRBV6-5 and TRBJ2-5; 9 bases agree with TRBD2. Source: cultured CD8+ T cells from PBMCs, taken from culture after CMV antigen stimulation. The source of this sequence is a human donor in good health (CMV status not recorded). Some clones in this sample may be carry-over from other donors' samples. CDR3 protein: CASRRKRGASQETQYF. DNA for the CDR3: TGTGCCAGCAGGAGGAAGCGGGGGGCCTCCCAAGAGACCCAGTACTTC.